This T cell receptor (beta chain) was captured by sequencing in a study of shared clonotypes between healthy human individuals. General study points: Generation probabilities of non-shared clonotypes were lower (relative to those shared by all four donors).

Sequencing was performed with immunoSEQ multiplex PCR; in TCRdb, only in-frame clones are kept and a portion is missing. This table has roughly 1.5 million clones, approximately 98% appearing once. This clone appeared once. Its antigen remains unknown. The V end lost 3 bases, the J end lost 9 bases, and 12 bases lay between the germline ends. The CDR3 runs 13 residues. The V gene's germline CDR1 is SGHNT and CDR2 YENEEA. V and J are TRBV11-3 and TRBJ2-1; D is uncertain. The receptor was derived from a man aged 25 to 40 in good health. The sequenced sample consisted of naive CD4+ T cells sorted from blood. Subset specified: CD45RA+ positively selected. Here the CDR3 reads CASSFSGRGEQFF. The CDR3, as DNA: TGTGCCAGCAGCTTCAGTGGCCGCGGTGAGCAGTTCTTC.